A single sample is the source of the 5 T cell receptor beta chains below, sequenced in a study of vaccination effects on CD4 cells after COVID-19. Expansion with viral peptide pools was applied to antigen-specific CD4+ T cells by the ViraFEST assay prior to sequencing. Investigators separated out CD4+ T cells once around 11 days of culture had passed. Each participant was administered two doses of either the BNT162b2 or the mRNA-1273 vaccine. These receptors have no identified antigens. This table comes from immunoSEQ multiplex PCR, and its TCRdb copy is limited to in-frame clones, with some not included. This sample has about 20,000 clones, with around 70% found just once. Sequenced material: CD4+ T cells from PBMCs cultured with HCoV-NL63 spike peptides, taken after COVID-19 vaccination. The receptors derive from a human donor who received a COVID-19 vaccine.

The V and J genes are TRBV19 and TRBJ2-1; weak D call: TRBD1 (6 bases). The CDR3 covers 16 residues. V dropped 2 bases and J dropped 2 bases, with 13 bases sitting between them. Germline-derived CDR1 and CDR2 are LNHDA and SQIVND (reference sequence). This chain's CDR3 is CASSIYGQSAYNEQFF. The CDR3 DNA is TGTGCCAGTAGTATATATGGACAGTCCGCCTACAATGAGCAGTTCTTC. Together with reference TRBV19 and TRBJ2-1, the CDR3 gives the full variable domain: DGGITQSPKYLFRKEGQNVTLSCEQNLNHDAMYWYRQDPGQGLRLIYYSQIVNDFQKGDIAEGYSVSREKKESFPLTVTSAQKNPTAFYLCASSIYGQSAYNEQFFGPGTRLTVL.

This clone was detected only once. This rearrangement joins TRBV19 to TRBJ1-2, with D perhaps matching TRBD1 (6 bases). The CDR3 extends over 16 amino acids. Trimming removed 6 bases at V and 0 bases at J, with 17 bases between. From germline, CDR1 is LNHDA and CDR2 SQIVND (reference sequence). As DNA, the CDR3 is TGTGCCAGTAGGGCGTTCGGGGGCCAAGCTAACTATGGCTACACCTTC. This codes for CASRAFGGQANYGYTF.

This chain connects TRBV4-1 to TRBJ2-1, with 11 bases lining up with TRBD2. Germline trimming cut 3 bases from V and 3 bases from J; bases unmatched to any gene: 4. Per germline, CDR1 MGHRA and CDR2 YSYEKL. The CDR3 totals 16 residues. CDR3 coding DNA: TGCGCCAGCAGCCACCAGACTAGCGGGGACTACAATGAGCAGTTCTTC. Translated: CASSHQTSGDYNEQFF.

CDR3 loop: CASSLTAGGNTEAFF. DNA for the CDR3: TGTGCCAGCAGCTTGACGGCAGGGGGAAACACTGAAGCTTTCTTT. The chain carries TRBV5-4 and TRBJ1-1; 7 bases align to TRBD1. CDR3 length: 15 amino acids. Germline V gene data show CDR1 as SGHNT and CDR2 as YYREEE (reference sequence). Unmatched junction bases numbered 5, after V lost 1 base and J lost 2 bases.

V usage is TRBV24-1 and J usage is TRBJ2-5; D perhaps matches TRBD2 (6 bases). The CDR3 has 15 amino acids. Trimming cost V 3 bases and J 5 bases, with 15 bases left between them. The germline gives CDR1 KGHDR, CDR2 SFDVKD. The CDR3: CATSDASGGRETQYF. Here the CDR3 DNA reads TGTGCCACCAGTGATGCTTCCGGGGGACGGGAGACCCAGTACTTC.